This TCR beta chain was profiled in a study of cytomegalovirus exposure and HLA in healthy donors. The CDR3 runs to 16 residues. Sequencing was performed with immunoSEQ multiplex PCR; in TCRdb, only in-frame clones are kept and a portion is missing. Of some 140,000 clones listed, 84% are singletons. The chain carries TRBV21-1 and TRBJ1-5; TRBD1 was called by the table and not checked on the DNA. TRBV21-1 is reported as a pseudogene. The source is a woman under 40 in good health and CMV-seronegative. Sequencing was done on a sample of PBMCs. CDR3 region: CASSRRQGARNQPQHF. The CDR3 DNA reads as TGTGCCAGCAGCAGAAGACAGGGGGCGCGCAATCAGCCCCAGCATTTT.